This TCR beta chain was retrieved from a study of monozygotic twins with inflammatory bowel disease. Study-wide results and caveats: Some repertoire variability may stem from patients' differing immunosuppressive treatments.

Regarding this clonotype: Antigen specificity is unknown.

TCRdb re-analyzed the 5' RACE reads; it lists each CDR3 protein once, without DNA. The table for this sample gives about 140,000 distinct CDR3 sequences. CDR3 length equals 15 residues. Germline CDR1 and CDR2: MNHEY and SMNVEV (reference sequence). This rearrangement joins TRBV27 to TRBJ2-7; the D gene TCRdb calls, TRBD2, cannot be checked with no DNA. The sequence derives from a human donor with ulcerative colitis or Crohn's disease, or a healthy co-twin of an affected twin (not recorded which). Sequencing was done on a sample of blood. CDR3 region: CASSLRAGVSYEQYF.